The source of this T cell receptor (beta chain) is a study of cytomegalovirus exposure and HLA in healthy donors. Whole-study results and caveats: In vitro data verified three CMV-associated chains as specific for CMV antigens.

With regard to this clone: What it recognizes is unknown.

The data were produced by immunoSEQ multiplex PCR, yet TCRdb's version contains in-frame clones alone and is incomplete. The sample yields 150,000 or so clones, around 83% seen once. Germline V lookup: CDR1 KGHSH, CDR2 LQKENI. V was pared by 3 bases and J by 5 bases, with 11 bases of the junction left unmatched. This CDR3 spans 16 amino acids. The donors were in the approximately 130-subject validation cohort; that cohort was separate from the roughly 660-subject first cohort. Sequencing was performed on PBMCs. This sequence originates from a human donor in good health. This sequence joins TRBV18 and TRBJ2-7, with 9 bases lining up with TRBD1. CDR3 protein: CASSPRMGQGAHEQYF. The DNA for the CDR3 is TGTGCCAGCTCACCGCGAATGGGACAGGGCGCCCACGAGCAGTACTTC.